This T cell receptor (beta chain) appears in the sequencing data of a study of identifying expanded T cells in peripheral blood. This clone was seen once. During the collection period, no donor immune events like infections were recorded. Method: immunoSEQ multiplex PCR; TCRdb's copy keeps in-frame clones and lacks some. The sample contains about 100,000 clones, approximately 88% of which appear only once. This CDR3 has 15 amino acids. V lost 5 bases and J lost 3; bases outside the gene matches: 6. Germline lookup yields CDR1 SGHAT and CDR2 FQNNGV. The material sequenced was blood. The clonotype originates from a person aged 18-70 years in good health. The V and J genes are TRBV11-2 and TRBJ1-1; TRBD1 matches at 10 bases. The DNA of the CDR3 is TGTGCCAGCAGCCCAAGGGACAGGGGAGACACTGAAGCTTTCTTT. Its translation is CASSPRDRGDTEAFF.